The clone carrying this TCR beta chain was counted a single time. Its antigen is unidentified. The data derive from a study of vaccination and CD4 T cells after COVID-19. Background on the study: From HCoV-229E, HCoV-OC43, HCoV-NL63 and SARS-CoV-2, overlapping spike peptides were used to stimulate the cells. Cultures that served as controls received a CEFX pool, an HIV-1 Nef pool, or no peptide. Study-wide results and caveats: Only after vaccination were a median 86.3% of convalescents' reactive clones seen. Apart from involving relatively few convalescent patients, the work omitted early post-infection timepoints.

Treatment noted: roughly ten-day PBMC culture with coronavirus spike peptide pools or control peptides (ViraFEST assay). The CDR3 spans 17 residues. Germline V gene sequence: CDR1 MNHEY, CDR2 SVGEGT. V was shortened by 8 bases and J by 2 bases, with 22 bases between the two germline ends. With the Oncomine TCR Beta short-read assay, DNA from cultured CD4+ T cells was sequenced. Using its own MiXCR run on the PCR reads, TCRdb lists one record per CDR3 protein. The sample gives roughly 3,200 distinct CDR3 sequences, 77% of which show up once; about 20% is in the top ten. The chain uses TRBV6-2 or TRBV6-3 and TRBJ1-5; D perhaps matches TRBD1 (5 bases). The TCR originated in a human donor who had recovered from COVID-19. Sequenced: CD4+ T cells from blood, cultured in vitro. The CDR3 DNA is TGTGCCAGCGATCATGTGCGGTTCTTAGGGGGCAATCAGCCCCAGCATTTT. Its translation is CASDHVRFLGGNQPQHF.